This T cell receptor (delta chain) came from a study of gamma-delta T cells after stem cell transplantation. CDR3 size: 17 residues. The germline gives CDR1 GEAIGNYY, CDR2 EKD. After removal of 7 bases from V and 4 bases from J, the junction contained 15 bases not matched to a gene. This clone was found a few times. A far larger clone is off by one base, so a read error is likely. This same CDR3 is encoded by further DNA sequences in the sample. TCRdb reanalysed the RT-PCR reads via CATT. The sample contains 1,300 to 1,500 delta-chain clones, roughly 2% of which appear only once. The TCR originated in a human donor. It is not recorded whose cells these are; they may come from a transplant donor. The chain recombines TRDV2 with TRDJ1, with 12 bases fitting TRDD3. Sequencing was done on a sample of gamma-delta T cells. CDR3 DNA: TGTGCCTGCGTGGGACTGGGGGATACTCAAGGAGGCGATAAACTCATCTTT. This sequence encodes CACVGLGDTQGGDKLIF.